This T cell receptor beta chain was profiled in a study of cytomegalovirus exposure and HLA in healthy donors. In germline, CDR1 is MGHRA, CDR2 YSYEKL. This CDR3 contains 16 residues. Trimming removed 3 bases from V and 0 bases from J, with 15 bases in between. With 60 Vbeta and 13 Jbeta primers, the PCR was carried out. Clones were sequenced by immunoSEQ multiplex PCR, and TCRdb holds only the in-frame ones, with some missing. The sample records about 69,000 clones, around 76% being singletons. This receptor was taken from a man aged 18-30 years in good health and CMV-seronegative. Sequenced input: PBMCs. The gene calls are TRBV4-1 and TRBJ2-7; D perhaps matches TRBD1 (6 bases). CDR3 residues: CASSHEQGRSSYEQYF. CDR3 bases: TGCGCCAGCAGCCATGAACAGGGTAGGAGCTCCTACGAGCAGTACTTC.